This T cell receptor beta chain was obtained from a study of cytomegalovirus exposure and HLA in healthy donors. General observations from the study: Among TCR beta chains, those listed as cytomegalovirus-associated numbered fewer than 200.

The CDR3 loop spans 16 amino acids. The V gene's germline CDR1 is SQVTM and CDR2 ANQGSEA. V lost 7 bases, J lost 5 bases, and 11 bases stayed unmatched. The PCR had 60 Vbeta and 13 Jbeta primers. Profiling relied on immunoSEQ multiplex PCR, and the TCRdb table lists in-frame clones only, not all of them. The sample has roughly 26,000 clones; just under 70% are singletons. Notes on this clone: Its specificity is not known.

Everyone who donated was a healthy bone marrow donor. The sequencing input was PBMCs. V and J are TRBV29-1 and TRBJ2-3, with 14 bases aligning to TRBD2. The origin of this receptor is a woman between 50 and 59 years old in good health and CMV-seronegative. CDR3 protein: CSALMGLAGVVDTQYF. In DNA, the CDR3 is TGCAGCGCCCTGATGGGACTAGCGGGAGTTGTAGATACGCAGTATTTT.